Listed below are T cell receptor beta chains from one sample, sequenced in a study of tumor-infiltrating lymphocytes in primary liver carcinoma. TCRdb redid the calling of the multiplex PCR reads with MiXCR, one entry per CDR3 protein. The table has approximately 190,000 distinct CDR3 sequences, about 85% seen once. The sample taken for sequencing was tumor tissue from primary liver carcinoma. All receptors derive from a man in his forties with primary liver carcinoma and hepatitis B virus infection. Both conserved end residues are part of each CDR3. A D gene is named only where the DNA matches it firmly. Rows give clone size only sometimes, using once, few, many, or a class for an expanded clone.

NA	TRBV4-1	TRBJ2-1	NA	CAISQDRTPSYNEQFF	TGCGCCATCAGCCAAGATCGGACCCCCTCATACAATGAGCAGTTCTTC
NA	TRBV12-3/TRBV12-4	TRBJ1-4	NA	CASSLSGSGKLFF	TGTGCCAGCAGTTTATCGGGAAGTGGAAAACTGTTTTTT
TRBD1	TRBV7-9	TRBJ1-4	NA	CASMRTGREKLFF	TGTGCCAGTATGCGGACAGGGAGGGAAAAACTGTTTTTT
NA	TRBV2	TRBJ2-3	few	CASSSAMGDTQYF	TGTGCCAGTTCTAGCGCGATGGGGGATACGCAGTATTTT
NA	TRBV10-3	TRBJ1-1	few	CAIQGGGMNTEAFF	TGTGCCATTCAAGGGGGGGGAATGAACACTGAAGCTTTCTTT
NA	TRBV4-2	TRBJ1-1	NA	CASITNQRGAEAFF	TGTGCCAGTATCACAAACCAGAGAGGCGCTGAAGCTTTCTTT
NA	TRBV11-2	TRBJ2-3	NA	CTSSRRGTGNTDRQYF	TGTACCAGCAGCAGAAGAGGTACAGGGAACACAGATAGGCAGTATTTT
NA	TRBV25-1	TRBJ1-6	NA	CVRSELDPYNSPLHF	TGTGTCCGCAGTGAGCTGGACCCCTATAATTCACCCCTCCACTTT
TRBD1	TRBV7-9	TRBJ1-2	NA	CASSFPGQGAGGYAF	TGTGCCAGCAGCTTTCCGGGACAGGGGGCAGGTGGCTACGCCTTC
TRBD2	TRBV6-2/TRBV6-3	TRBJ2-7	NA	CASNTLTSGGYDQYF	TGTGCCAGCAACACTCTGACTAGCGGAGGGTACGACCAGTACTTC
NA	TRBV5-1	TRBJ1-4	NA	CASNRDRPTNVKLFF	TGCGCCAGCAATCGCGACAGACCGACTAATGTAAAACTGTTTTTT
TRBD2	TRBV12-3/TRBV12-4	TRBJ2-3	NA	CANSTSGTDTHYF	TGTGCCAACAGTACTAGCGGCACAGATACGCATTATTTT
TRBD1	TRBV5-4	TRBJ2-5	few	CASSFPGQGATEAQYF	TGTGCCAGCAGCTTTCCGGGACAGGGGGCGACCGAGGCCCAGTACTTC
NA	TRBV10-1	TRBJ2-1	many	CASSESAGQYNEQFF	TGCGCCAGCAGTGAGTCGGCAGGGCAATACAATGAGCAGTTCTTC
NA	TRBV10-3	TRBJ2-7	once	CTIRGTQGNEQYF	TGTACCATCCGAGGGACTCAAGGCAATGAGCAGTACTTC
NA	TRBV6-4	TRBJ2-3	NA	CASDDSPGGTDTQYF	TGTGCCAGCGATGACTCCCCAGGGGGCACAGATACGCAGTATTTT
NA	TRBV6-6	TRBJ2-3	NA	CASSYEEATTDTRYF	TGTGCCAGCAGTTACGAAGAGGCAACCACAGATACGCGGTATTTT
NA	TRBV5-4	TRBJ2-7	few	CAISTPSGGTHEQYF	TGTGCCATCAGTACCCCGAGTGGCGGGACCCACGAGCAGTACTTC
TRBD2	TRBV11-3	TRBJ2-3	once	CASSLDSGSIADTQYF	TGTGCCAGTAGCTTAGACAGCGGGAGTATAGCAGATACACAGTATTTT
NA	TRBV11-2	TRBJ2-5	NA	CASCLESVVQYF	TGTGCCAGCTGTCTAGAGAGTGTGGTCCAGTACTTC